Detailed here is one T cell receptor beta chain. Its specificity is not known. TCRbeta library preparation incorporated unique molecular identifiers. TCRdb ran MiXCR on the PCR reads and lists one entry per CDR3 protein. This table has about 1,000,000 distinct CDR3 sequences, roughly 29% appearing once. Germline V CDR1 and CDR2: LNHDA, SQIVND (reference sequence). This CDR3 is built from 15 residues. V shed 3 bases and J shed 3 bases, with 14 bases lying between them. The sample originates from a study of T-cell reconstitution after alpha-beta-depleted transplantation in children. Study observations and caveats: Among T cells one year after transplant, newly produced cells accounted for most counts and diversity. Surviving recipient T cells and intrathymic progenitors accounted for some patients' high TCRbeta diversity at day 60. Reported findings indicate that, about two months after transplant, alpha-beta T cells came from several hundred expanded clones, which were derived from non-depleted graft cells.

The V gene is TRBV19, the J gene TRBJ1-1; no clear D. The clonotype was recovered from a boy under two years old who had a stem cell transplant for SCID, so the T cells may come from the graft donor. The sample here was PBMCs, mostly from graft donor cells, taken 360 days after TCRalphabeta/CD19-depleted stem cell transplant. CDR3 region: CASSMQGFGYTEAFF. CDR3 in DNA: TGTGCCAGTAGTATGCAAGGGTTCGGGTACACTGAAGCTTTCTTT.